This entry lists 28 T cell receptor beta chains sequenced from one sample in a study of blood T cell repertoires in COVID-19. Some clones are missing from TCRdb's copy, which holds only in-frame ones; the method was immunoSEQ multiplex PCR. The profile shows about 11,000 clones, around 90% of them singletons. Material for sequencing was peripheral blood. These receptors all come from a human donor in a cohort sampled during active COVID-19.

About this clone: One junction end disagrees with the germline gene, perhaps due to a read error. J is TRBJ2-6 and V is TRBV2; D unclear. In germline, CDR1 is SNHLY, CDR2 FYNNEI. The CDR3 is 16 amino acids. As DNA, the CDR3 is TGTGCCAGCAGAGAAGTCAGATCTGCTGGGGCCAACGTCCTGACTTTC. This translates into CASREVRSAGANVLTF.

CDR3 in amino acids: CASSWTSGMRSGANVLTF. CDR3 sequence (DNA): TGTGCCAGCAGCTGGACTAGCGGAATGCGCTCTGGGGCCAACGTCCTGACTTTC. This rearrangement joins TRBV7-3 to TRBJ2-6; 10 nucleotides match TRBD2. The germline V gene has CDR1 SGHTA and CDR2 FQGTGA. CDR3 length equals 18 residues. The trim removed 4 bases at V and 0 bases at J, leaving 6 bases unmatched.

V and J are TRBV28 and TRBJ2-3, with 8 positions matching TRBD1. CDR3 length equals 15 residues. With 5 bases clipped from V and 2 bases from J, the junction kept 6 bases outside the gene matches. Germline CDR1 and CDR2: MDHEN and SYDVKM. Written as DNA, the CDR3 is TGTGCCAGCAGTCTCCGACAGGGGATCACAGATACGCAGTATTTT. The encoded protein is CASSLRQGITDTQYF. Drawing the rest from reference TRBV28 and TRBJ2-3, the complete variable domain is DVKVTQSSRYLVKRTGEKVFLECVQDMDHENMFWYRQDPGLGLRLIYFSYDVKMKEKGDIPEGYSVSREKKERFSLILESASTNQTSMYLCASSLRQGITDTQYFGPGTRLTVL.

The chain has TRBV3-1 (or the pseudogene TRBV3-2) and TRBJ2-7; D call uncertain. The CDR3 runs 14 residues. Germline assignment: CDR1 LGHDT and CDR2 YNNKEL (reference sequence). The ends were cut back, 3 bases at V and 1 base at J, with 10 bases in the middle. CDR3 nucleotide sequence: TGTGCCAGCAGCCACCCCATTCGGTCCTACGAGCAGTACTTC. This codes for CASSHPIRSYEQYF.

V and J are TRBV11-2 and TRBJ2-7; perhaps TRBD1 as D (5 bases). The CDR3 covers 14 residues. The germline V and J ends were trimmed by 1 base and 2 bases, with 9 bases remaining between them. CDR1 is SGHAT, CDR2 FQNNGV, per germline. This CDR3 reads CASSLGGRAYEQYF. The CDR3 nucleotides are TGTGCCAGCAGCTTAGGGGGCAGAGCCTACGAGCAGTACTTC.

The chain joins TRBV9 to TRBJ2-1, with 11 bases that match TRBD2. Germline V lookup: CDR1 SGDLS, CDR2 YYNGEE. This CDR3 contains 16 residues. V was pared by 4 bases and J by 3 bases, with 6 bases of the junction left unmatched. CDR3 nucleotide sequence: TGTGCCAGCAGCACCGGGACTAGCGGAATCTACAATGAGCAGTTCTTC. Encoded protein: CASSTGTSGIYNEQFF.

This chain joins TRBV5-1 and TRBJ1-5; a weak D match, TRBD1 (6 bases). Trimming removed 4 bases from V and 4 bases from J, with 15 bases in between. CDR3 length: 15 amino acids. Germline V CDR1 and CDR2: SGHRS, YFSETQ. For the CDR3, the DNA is TGCGCCAGCAGCCCCGGGGGGGCGGTAAATCAGCCCCAGCATTTT. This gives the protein CASSPGGAVNQPQHF. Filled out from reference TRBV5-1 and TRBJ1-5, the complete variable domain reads KAGVTQTPRYLIKTRGQQVTLSCSPISGHRSVSWYQQTPGQGLQFLFEYFSETQRNKGNFPGRFSGRQFSNSRSEMNVSTLELGDSALYLCASSPGGAVNQPQHFGDGTRLSIL.

The CDR3 reads CASSLGQGRGREQYF. CDR3 sequence (DNA): TGCGCCAGCAGCTTGGGACAGGGAAGGGGCCGCGAGCAGTACTTC. The V call is TRBV5-1, the J call TRBJ2-7; 7 bases are a match to TRBD1. The germline gives CDR1 SGHRS, CDR2 YFSETQ. This CDR3 is built from 15 residues. J was trimmed by 6 bases and V by 0 bases; bases with no gene match: 9.

CDR3 DNA: TGCGCCAGCAGCCCCGGACGGGGGGCGAACACCGGGGAGCTGTTTTTT. This encodes CASSPGRGANTGELFF. The chain links TRBV5-1 to TRBJ2-2; 7 bases match TRBD2. CDR3 length equals 16 residues. V gave up 4 bases and J gave up 0 bases; unmatched junction bases: 6. The V gene's germline CDR1 is SGHRS and CDR2 YFSETQ.

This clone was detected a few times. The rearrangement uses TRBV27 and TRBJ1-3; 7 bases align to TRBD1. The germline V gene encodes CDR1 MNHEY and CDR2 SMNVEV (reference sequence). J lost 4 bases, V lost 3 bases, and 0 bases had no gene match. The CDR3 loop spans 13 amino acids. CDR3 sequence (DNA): TGTGCCAGCAGTTTGGACAGGGGAAACACCATATATTTT. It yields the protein CASSLDRGNTIYF.

CDR3 DNA sequence: TGTGCCACCTCCCCTCGGAGCGATACTGAGCAGTTCTTC. Translated, it gives CATSPRSDTEQFF. The chain recombines TRBV12-3 or TRBV12-4 with TRBJ2-1; no clear D. The CDR3 covers 13 residues. The V and J ends lost 10 bases and 9 bases respectively, with 19 bases between them.

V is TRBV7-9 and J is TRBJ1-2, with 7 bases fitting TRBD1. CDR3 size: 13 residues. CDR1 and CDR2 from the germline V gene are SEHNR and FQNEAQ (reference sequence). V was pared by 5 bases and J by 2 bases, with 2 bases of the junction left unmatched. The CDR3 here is CASSRGGNYGYTF. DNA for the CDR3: TGTGCCAGCAGCCGAGGGGGCAACTATGGCTACACCTTC.

The CDR3 is CAWEAGSTGELFF. The CDR3 nucleotides read TGTGCCTGGGAGGCGGGGTCCACCGGGGAGCTGTTTTTT. The chain is built from TRBV30 and TRBJ2-2, with TRBD2 as a possible D gene (6 bases). Per the germline V gene, CDR1 is GTSNPN and CDR2 is SVGIG (reference sequence). CDR3 length equals 13 residues. V lost 5 bases, J lost 4 bases, and 11 bases lay in between.

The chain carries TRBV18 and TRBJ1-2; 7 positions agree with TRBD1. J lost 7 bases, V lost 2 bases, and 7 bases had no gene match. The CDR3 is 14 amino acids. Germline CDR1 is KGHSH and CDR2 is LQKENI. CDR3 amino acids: CASSPRDSFGGYTF. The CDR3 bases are TGTGCCAGCTCACCAAGGGACAGCTTTGGTGGCTACACCTTC. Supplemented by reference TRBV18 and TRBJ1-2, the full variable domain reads NAGVMQNPRHLVRRRGQEARLRCSPMKGHSHVYWYRQLPEEGLKFMVYLQKENIIDESGMPKERFSAEFPKEGPSILRIQQVVRGDSAAYFCASSPRDSFGGYTFGSGTRLTVV.

In nucleotides, the CDR3 is TGTGCCAGCAGCGTAGCAGCAACTAATGAAAAACTGTTTTTT. Its translation is CASSVAATNEKLFF. The V gene is TRBV9, the J gene TRBJ1-4, with unresolved D. In germline, CDR1 is SGDLS, CDR2 YYNGEE. The CDR3 is 14 residues long. The V end was cut by 0 bases, the J end by 0 bases, with 3 bases between.

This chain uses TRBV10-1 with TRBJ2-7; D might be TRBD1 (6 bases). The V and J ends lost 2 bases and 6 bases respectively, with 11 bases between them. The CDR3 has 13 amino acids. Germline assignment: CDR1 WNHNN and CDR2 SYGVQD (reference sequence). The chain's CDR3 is CASSETNRVEQYF. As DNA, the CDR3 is TGCGCCAGCAGTGAGACGAACAGGGTCGAGCAGTACTTC.

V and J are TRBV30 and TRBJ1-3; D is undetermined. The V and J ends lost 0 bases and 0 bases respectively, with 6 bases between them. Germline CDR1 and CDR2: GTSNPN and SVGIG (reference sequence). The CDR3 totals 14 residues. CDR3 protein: CAWSVLSSGNTIYF. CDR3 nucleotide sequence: TGTGCCTGGAGTGTACTGAGCTCTGGAAACACCATATATTTT.

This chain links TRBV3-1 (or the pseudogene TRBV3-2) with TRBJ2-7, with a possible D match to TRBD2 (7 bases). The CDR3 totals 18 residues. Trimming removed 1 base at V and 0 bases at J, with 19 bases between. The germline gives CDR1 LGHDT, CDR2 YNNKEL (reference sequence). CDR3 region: CASSQVGAERESSYEQYF. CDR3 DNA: TGTGCCAGCAGCCAAGTGGGGGCGGAGCGGGAAAGCTCCTACGAGCAGTACTTC.

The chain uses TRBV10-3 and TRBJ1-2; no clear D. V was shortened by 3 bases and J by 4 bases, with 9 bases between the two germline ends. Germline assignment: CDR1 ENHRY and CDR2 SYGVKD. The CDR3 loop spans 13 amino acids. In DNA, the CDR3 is TGTGCCATCAGTGATGACGGACTCTATGGCTACACCTTC. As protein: CAISDDGLYGYTF.

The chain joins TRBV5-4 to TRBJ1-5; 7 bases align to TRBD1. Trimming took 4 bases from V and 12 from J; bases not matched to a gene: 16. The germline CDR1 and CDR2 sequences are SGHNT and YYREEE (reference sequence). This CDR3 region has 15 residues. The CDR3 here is CASSPRDRNLLGQHF. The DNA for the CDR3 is TGTGCCAGCAGCCCGAGGGACAGAAATCTCCTTGGCCAGCATTTT. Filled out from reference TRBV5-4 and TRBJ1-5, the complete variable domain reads ETGVTQSPTHLIKTRGQQVTLRCSSQSGHNTVSWYQQALGQGPQFIFQYYREEENGRGNFPPRFSGLQFPNYSSELNVNALELDDSALYLCASSPRDRNLLGQHFGDGTRLSIL.

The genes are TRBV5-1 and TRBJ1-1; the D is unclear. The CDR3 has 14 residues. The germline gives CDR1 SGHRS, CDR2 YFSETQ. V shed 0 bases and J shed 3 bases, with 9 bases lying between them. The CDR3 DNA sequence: TGCGCCAGCAGCTTGGAACCGGGAGACACTGAAGCTTTCTTT. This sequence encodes CASSLEPGDTEAFF.

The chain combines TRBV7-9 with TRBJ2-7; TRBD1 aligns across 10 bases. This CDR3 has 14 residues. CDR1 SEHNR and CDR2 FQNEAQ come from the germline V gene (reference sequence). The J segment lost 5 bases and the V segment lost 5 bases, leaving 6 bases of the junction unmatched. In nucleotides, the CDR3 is TGTGCCAGCAGCCTCCGGGACAGGGGACACGAGCAGTACTTC. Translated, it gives CASSLRDRGHEQYF.

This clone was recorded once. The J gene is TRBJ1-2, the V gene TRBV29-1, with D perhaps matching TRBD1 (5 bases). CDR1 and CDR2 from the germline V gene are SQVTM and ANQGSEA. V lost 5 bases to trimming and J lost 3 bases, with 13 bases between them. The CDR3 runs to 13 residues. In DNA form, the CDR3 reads TGCAGCGTTCTGGGGACTGGGCACTATGGCTACACCTTC. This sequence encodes CSVLGTGHYGYTF. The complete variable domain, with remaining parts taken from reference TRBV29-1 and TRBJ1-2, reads SAVISQKPSRDICQRGTSLTIQCQVDSQVTMMFWYRQQPGQSLTLIATANQGSEATYESGFVIDKFPISRPNLTFSTLTVSNMSPEDSSIYLCSVLGTGHYGYTFGSGTRLTVV.

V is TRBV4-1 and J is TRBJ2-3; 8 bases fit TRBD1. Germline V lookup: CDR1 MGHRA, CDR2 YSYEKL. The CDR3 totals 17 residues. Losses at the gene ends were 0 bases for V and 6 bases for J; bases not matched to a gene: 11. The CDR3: CASSQDGRTGTQDTQYF. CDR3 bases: TGCGCCAGCAGCCAAGATGGGAGGACAGGGACGCAGGATACGCAGTATTTT.

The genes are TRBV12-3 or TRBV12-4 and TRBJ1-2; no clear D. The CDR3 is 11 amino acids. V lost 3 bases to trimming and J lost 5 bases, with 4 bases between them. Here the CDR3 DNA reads TGTGCCAGCAGTTTCGGGTATGGCTACACCTTC. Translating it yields CASSFGYGYTF.

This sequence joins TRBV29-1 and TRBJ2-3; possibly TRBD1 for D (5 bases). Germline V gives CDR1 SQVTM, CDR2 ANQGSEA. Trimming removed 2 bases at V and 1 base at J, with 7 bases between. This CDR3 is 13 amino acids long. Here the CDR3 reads CSVEIGGTDTQYF. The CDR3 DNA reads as TGCAGCGTTGAAATAGGGGGCACAGATACGCAGTATTTT.

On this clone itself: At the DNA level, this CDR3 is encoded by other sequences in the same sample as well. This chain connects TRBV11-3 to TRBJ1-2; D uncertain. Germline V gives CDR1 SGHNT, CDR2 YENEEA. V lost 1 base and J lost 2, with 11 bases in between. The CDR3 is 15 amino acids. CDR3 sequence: CASSLASPLNYGYTF. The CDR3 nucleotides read TGTGCCAGCAGCTTAGCCAGTCCCCTGAACTATGGCTACACCTTC. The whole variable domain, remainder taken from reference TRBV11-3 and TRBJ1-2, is EAGVVQSPRYKIIEKKQPVAFWCNPISGHNTLYWYLQNLGQGPELLIRYENEEAVDDSQLPKDRFSAERLKGVDSTLKIQPAELGDSAVYLCASSLASPLNYGYTFGSGTRLTVV.

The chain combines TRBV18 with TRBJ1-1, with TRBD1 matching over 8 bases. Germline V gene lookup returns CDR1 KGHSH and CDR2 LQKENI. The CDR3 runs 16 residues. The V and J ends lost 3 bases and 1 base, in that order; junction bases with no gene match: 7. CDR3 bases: TGTGCCAGCTCACCGGACAGGGAATGGGAGAACACTGAAGCTTTCTTT. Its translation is CASSPDREWENTEAFF.